The present TCR beta chain was sequenced within a study of blood T cell repertoires in COVID-19. About the research overall: Spain, Italy and the United States supplied samples that represented acute and convalescent COVID-19. Sources were T cells, B-cell-depleted T cells, or PBMCs; the material itself was cDNA or gDNA.

The authors' processing: How many nucleated cells were present was estimated from reference gene primer amplification. Measured with immunoSEQ multiplex PCR; TCRdb has only the in-frame clones, and not every one. V and J calls and clone size are given by that table; D and trimming were obtained from the DNA. Found here are about 110,000 clones, 75% to 85% of them singletons; the top ten hold 6.2%. Enrollment of patients from Seattle took place during active infection, with longitudinal follow-up. The CDR3 length is 15 residues. V was trimmed by 10 bases and J by 0 bases, leaving 16 bases between them. CDR1 and CDR2 (germline): MNHEY, SVGAGI.

This receptor was obtained from a man older than 75 with COVID-19, enrolled during active disease. The sequencing sample was made of peripheral blood. This chain uses TRBV6-5 with TRBJ2-4; D may be TRBD2 (5 bases). The CDR3 nucleotides read TGTGCCACTCTCTTGGGAGACGCAGCCAAAAACATTCAGTACTTC. This codes for CATLLGDAAKNIQYF.